Sequencing of this T cell receptor (beta chain) was carried out in a study of T cell repertoires in cytomegalovirus infection. The CDR3 is made up of 14 amino acids. The germline V gene has CDR1 MNHGY and CDR2 SAAAGT. Trimming removed 0 bases at V and 0 bases at J, with 3 bases between. This clonotype has a single count. The antigen is not known. A much larger clone differs from this one at a single base, so this may be a read error. Notes on the study in general: Cumulated frequencies of public TCR beta families served to identify carriers of CMV plus the relevant HLA.

MiXCR, applied by TCRdb to the reads, yields one record per CDR3 protein. The sample has about 770,000 distinct CDR3 sequences, under 35% seen once. The sample here was cultured CD8+ T cells from PBMCs, taken from culture after CMV antigen stimulation. The clonotype was recovered from a human donor in good health (CMV status not recorded). Some clones in this sample may be carry-over from other donors' samples. The chain employs TRBV6-8 and TRBJ1-3; D is unclear. DNA of the CDR3: TGTGCCAGCAGTTACTCAAGCTCTGGAAACACCATATATTTT. This translates into CASSYSSSGNTIYF.